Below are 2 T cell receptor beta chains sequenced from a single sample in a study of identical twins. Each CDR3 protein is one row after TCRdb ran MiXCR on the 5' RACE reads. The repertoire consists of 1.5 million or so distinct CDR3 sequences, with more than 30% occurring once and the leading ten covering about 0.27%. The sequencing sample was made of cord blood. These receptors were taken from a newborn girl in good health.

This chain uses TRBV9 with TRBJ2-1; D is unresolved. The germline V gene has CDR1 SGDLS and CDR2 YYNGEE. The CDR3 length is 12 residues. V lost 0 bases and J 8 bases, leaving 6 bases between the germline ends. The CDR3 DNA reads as TGTGCCAGCAGCGTAGACTGGGATGAGCAGTTCTTC. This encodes CASSVDWDEQFF.

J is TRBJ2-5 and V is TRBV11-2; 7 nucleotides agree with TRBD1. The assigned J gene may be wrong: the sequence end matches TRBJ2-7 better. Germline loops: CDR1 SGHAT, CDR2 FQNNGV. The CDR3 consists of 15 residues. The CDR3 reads CASSLGPTGIDEQYF. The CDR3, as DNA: TGTGCCAGCAGCTTAGGCCCGACAGGGATCGACGAGCAGTACTTC.